This T cell receptor beta chain was recorded in a study of control samples from healthy donors and cancer patients. The table came from immunoSEQ multiplex PCR; TCRdb's copy has only in-frame clones and leaves some out. In the table there are tens of thousands of clones, about 92% of which are singletons. Per germline, CDR1 DFQATT and CDR2 SNEGSKA (reference sequence). CDR3 length: 11 residues. V shed 5 bases and J shed 2 bases, with 7 bases lying between them. This sequence joins TRBV20-1 and TRBJ2-7; no clear D gene. Input material: PBMCs. This sequence was found in a man aged 55 to 70 with colorectal cancer. CDR3 in DNA: TGCAGTGCTTCGGAGCCCTACGAGCAGTACTTC. Its translation: CSASEPYEQYF.